The subject of this entry is one T cell receptor (beta chain). The antigen is not known. This entry comes from a study of cytotoxic CD8 clonotypes in ibrutinib-treated CLL. Study information: Patients: fewer than 12 relapsed/refractory, more than 14 treatment-naive, 17 IGHV unmutated. The study's findings and limits: Clonality increased at ibrutinib response and stayed stable in sustained remission. At progression, however, it fell back toward baseline.

CDR3 length: 14 residues. V dropped 7 bases and J dropped 2 bases, with 13 bases sitting between them. Germline V gene lookup returns CDR1 MNHNS and CDR2 SASEGT. Data came from immunoSEQ multiplex PCR; TCRdb stores just in-frame clones and leaves some out. This sample has about 89,000 clones, with around 73% found just once. The chain employs TRBV6-1 and TRBJ2-3; D is ambiguous. The material sequenced was PBMCs, taken after 12 months of ibrutinib treatment. This clonotype was sampled from a human donor with chronic lymphocytic leukemia. CDR3 bases: TGTGCCAGCAAGGAAAGGGTTACCACAGATACGCAGTATTTT. Protein product: CASKERVTTDTQYF.